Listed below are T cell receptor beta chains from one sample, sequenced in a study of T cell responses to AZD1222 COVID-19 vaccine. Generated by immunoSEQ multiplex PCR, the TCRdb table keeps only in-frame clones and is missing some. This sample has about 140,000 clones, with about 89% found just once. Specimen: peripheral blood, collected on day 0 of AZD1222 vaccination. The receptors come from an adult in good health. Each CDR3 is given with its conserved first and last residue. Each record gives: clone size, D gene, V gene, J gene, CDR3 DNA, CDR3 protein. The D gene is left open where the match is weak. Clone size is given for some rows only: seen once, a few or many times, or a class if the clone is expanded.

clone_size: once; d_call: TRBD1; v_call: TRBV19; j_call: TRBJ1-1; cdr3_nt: TGTGCCAGTAGGAGATGGGACAGGGAAGCTTTCTTT; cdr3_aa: CASRRWDREAFF
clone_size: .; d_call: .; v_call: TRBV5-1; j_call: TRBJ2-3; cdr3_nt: TGCGCCAGCAGCTTGGAGGATACGCAGTATTTT; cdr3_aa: CASSLEDTQYF
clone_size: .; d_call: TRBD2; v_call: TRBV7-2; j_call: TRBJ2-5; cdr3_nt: TGTGCCAGCAGCCGGACTAGCGGGGGGTACCAAGAGACCCAGTACTTC; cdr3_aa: CASSRTSGGYQETQYF
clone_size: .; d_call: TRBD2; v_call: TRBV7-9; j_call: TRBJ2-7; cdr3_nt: TGTGCCAGCAGCTTCGGGGACCTAGCGGACTACGAGCAGTACTTC; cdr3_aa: CASSFGDLADYEQYF
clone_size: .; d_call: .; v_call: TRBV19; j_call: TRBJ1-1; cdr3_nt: TGTGCCAGTAGTCCTCGTAACGACAGGGAAGCTTTCTTT; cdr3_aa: CASSPRNDREAFF
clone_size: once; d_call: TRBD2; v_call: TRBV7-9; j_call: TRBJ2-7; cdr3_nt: TGTGCCAGCAGCGAATGGCGGACTAGCGGCTCCTACGAGCAGTACTTC; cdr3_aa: CASSEWRTSGSYEQYF
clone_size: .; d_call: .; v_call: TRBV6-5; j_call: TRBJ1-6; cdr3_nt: TGTGCCAGCAGTTACCAGGGGTACAATTCACCCCTCCACTTT; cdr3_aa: CASSYQGYNSPLHF
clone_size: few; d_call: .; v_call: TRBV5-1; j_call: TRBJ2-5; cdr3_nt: TGCGCCAGCAGCTTCCAGGCGATGCAAGAGACCCAGTACTTC; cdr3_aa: CASSFQAMQETQYF
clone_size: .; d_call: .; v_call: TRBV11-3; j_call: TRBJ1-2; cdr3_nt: TGTGCCATCCAAGGTAGGACTCCCAAGAGGTATGGCTACACCTTC; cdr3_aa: CAIQGRTPKRYGYTF
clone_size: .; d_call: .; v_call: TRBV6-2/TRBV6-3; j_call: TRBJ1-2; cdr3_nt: TGTGCCAGCAGTTCCCAAAGAGGAGAAAATCTCTATGGCTACACCTTC; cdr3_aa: CASSSQRGENLYGYTF
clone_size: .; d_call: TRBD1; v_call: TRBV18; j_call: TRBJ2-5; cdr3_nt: TGTGCCAGCTCAGGGGACAGGGGAGAGACCCAGTACTTC; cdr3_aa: CASSGDRGETQYF
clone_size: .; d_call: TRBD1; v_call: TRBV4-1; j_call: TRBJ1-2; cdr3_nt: TGCGCCAGCAGCCAACCTAACAGGGGATTGAACTATGGCTACACCTTC; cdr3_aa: CASSQPNRGLNYGYTF
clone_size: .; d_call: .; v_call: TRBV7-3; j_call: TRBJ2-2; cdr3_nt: TGTGCCAGCAGTCCAATAGGGGGAGGGATCACCGGGGAGCTGTTTTTT; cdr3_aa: CASSPIGGGITGELFF
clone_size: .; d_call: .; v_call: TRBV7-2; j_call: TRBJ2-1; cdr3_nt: TGTGCCAGCAGCTTAGGAGAAGGCGGGGAGCAGTTCTTC; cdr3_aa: CASSLGEGGEQFF
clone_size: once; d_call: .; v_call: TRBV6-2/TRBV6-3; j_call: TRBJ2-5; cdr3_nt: TGTGCCAGCAGTTACCCCGCGCAGACCCAGTACTTC; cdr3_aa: CASSYPAQTQYF
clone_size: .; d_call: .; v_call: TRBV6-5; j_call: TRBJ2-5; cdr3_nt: TGTGCCAGCAAGCCTCAGACCGCAGGGGAAGAGACCCAGTACTTC; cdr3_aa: CASKPQTAGEETQYF
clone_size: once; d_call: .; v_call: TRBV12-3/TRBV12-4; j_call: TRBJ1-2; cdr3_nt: TGTGCCAGCAGTTTCTCTGGTTATGGCTACACCTTC; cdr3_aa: CASSFSGYGYTF
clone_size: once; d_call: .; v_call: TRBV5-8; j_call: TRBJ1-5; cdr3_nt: TGTGCCAGCATCCTTGGAGGAGGTCAGCCCCAGCATTTT; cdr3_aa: CASILGGGQPQHF
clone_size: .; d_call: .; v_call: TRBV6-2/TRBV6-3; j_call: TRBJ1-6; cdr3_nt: TGTGCCAGCAGTTACTTCGGGGGCAGGTGGGAGAGTTCACCCCTCCACTTT; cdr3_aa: CASSYFGGRWESSPLHF
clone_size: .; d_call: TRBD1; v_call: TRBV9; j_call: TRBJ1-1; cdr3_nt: TGTGCCAGCAGCCCCACGACAGGGAGTAGGTTGAACACTGAAGCTTTCTTT; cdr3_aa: CASSPTTGSRLNTEAFF
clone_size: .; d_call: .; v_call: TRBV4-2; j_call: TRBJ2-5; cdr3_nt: TGTGCCAGCAGCCAAGATCAGTCAGGGGCAGAGACCCAGTACTTC; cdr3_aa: CASSQDQSGAETQYF
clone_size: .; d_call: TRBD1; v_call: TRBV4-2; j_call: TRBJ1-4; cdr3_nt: TGTGCCAGCAGGCTGGCAGGGGGCGAAAAACTGTTTTTT; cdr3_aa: CASRLAGGEKLFF
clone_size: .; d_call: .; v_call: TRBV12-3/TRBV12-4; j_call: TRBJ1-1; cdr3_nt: TGTGCCAGCAGGGATAACAGGGATGGAGCTTTCTTT; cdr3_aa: CASRDNRDGAFF
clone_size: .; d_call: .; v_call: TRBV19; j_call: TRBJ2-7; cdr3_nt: TGTGCCAGTAGTTCCCAGGGCTCCTACGAGCAGTACTTC; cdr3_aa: CASSSQGSYEQYF
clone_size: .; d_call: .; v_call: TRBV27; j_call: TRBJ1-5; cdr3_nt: TGTGCCAGCAGTTTCCGAGGGACTGAGAATCAGCCCCAGCATTTT; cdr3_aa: CASSFRGTENQPQHF
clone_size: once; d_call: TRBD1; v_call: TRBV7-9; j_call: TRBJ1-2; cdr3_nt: TGTGCCAGCAGCTCCGGACAGGGGTTGGACTATGGCTACACCTTC; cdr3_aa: CASSSGQGLDYGYTF
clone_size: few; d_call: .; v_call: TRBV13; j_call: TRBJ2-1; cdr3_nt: TGTGCCAGCAGCCTAGAGGTAGGGGCCTACAATGAGCAGTTCTTC; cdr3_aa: CASSLEVGAYNEQFF
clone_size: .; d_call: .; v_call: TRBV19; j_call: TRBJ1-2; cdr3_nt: TGTGCCAGTAGTGGCAGGGGATCTGGCTACACCTTC; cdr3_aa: CASSGRGSGYTF
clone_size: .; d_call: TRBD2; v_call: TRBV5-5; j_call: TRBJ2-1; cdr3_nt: TGTGCCAGCACCGGAGATGGGGCGGGGGGGCCACAGATCAGGTACAATGAGCAGTTCTTC; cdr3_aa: CASTGDGAGGPQIRYNEQFF
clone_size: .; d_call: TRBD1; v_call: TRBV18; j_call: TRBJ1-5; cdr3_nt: TGTGCCAGCTCACCGGGACAGGTTAATCAGCCCCAGCATTTT; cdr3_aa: CASSPGQVNQPQHF
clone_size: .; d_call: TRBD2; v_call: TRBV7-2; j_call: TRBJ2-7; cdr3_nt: TGTGCCAGCAGCTTAGGCTCTAGCGGGGGTCTCACCGAGCAGTACTTC; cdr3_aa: CASSLGSSGGLTEQYF
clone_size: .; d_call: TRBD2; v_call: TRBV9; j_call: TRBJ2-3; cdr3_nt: TGTGCCAGCAGCGGACCGAGAGGAGCGGGGAGCACAGATACGCAGTATTTT; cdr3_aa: CASSGPRGAGSTDTQYF
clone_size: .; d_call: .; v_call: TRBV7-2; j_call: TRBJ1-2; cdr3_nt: TGTGCCAGCAGCTTTGTCGAATATGGCTACACCTTC; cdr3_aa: CASSFVEYGYTF
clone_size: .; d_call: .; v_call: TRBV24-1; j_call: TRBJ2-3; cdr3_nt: TGTGCCACCAGTGATTTGACGACAGATACGCAGTATTTT; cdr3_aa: CATSDLTTDTQYF
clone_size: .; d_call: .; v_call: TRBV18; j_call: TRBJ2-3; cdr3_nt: TGTGCCAGCTCACCAAAGGCGTATACGCAGTATTTT; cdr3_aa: CASSPKAYTQYF
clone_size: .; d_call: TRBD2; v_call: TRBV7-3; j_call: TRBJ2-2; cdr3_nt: TGTGCCAGCGACAATCAACCGGGACTACTTAACACCGGGGAGCTGTTTTTT; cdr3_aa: CASDNQPGLLNTGELFF
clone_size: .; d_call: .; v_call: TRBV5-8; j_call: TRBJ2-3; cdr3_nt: TGTGCCAGTGCCTTCTCGAAAGGAGGCACAGATACGCAGTATTTT; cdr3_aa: CASAFSKGGTDTQYF
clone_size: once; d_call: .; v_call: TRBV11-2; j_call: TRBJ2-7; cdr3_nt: TGTGCCAGCAGCTTATGGCAGAAGATTGCCGAGCAGTACTTC; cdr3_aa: CASSLWQKIAEQYF
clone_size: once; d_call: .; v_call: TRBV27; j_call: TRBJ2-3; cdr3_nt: TGTGCCAGCAGTTTAGTGCAGGCCGTAGATACGCAGTATTTT; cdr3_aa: CASSLVQAVDTQYF
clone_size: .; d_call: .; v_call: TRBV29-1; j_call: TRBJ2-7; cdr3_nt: TGCAGGGACCCCCACGGTCGCTACGCAAGGGATAGGTACTTC; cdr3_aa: CRDPHGRYARDRYF
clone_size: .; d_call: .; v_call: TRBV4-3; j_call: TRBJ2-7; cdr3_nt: TGCGCCAGCAGCCTCCGGAGATTCGACTACGAGCAGTACTTC; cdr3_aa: CASSLRRFDYEQYF
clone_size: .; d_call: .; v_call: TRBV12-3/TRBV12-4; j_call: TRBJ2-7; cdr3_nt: TGTGCCAGCAGTCTCCGTCCATACGAGCAGTACTTC; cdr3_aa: CASSLRPYEQYF
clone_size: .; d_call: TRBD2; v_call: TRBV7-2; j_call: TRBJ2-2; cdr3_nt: TGTGCCAGCCCCCTTTGGGCTAGCGGGAGAGGCACCGGGGAGCTGTTTTTT; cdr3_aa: CASPLWASGRGTGELFF
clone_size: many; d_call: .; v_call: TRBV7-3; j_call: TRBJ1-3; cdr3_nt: TGTGCCAGCAATTCCGGCCCCCCAGGGTACTCTGGAAACACCATATATTTT; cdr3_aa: CASNSGPPGYSGNTIYF
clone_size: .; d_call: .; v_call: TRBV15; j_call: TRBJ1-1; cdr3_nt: TGTGCCACCAGCAGAGATCATTGGGGTGCCCCCAACACTGAAGCTTTCTTT; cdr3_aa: CATSRDHWGAPNTEAFF
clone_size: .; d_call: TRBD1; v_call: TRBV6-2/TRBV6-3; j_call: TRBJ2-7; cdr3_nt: TGTGCCAGCAGTTACTCGCAGGGGGTCTCGGCCGAGCAGTACTTC; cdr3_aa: CASSYSQGVSAEQYF
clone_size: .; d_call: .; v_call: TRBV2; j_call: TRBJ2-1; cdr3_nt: TGTGCCAGCAGGCCGACCGCTCTTTACAACAATGAGCAGTTCTTC; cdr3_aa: CASRPTALYNNEQFF
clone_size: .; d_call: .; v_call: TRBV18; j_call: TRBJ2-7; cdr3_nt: TGTGCCAGCTCACCGGGAAGAACCTACGAGCAGTACTTC; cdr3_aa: CASSPGRTYEQYF
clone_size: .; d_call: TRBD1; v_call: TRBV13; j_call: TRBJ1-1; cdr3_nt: TGTGCCAGCAGCGGCGGGACAGGGAAAACTGAAGCTTTCTTT; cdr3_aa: CASSGGTGKTEAFF
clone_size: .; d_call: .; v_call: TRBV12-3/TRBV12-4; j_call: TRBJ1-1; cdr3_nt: TGTGCCAGCAGCCGCGGATTAAACACTGAAGCTTTCTTT; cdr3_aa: CASSRGLNTEAFF
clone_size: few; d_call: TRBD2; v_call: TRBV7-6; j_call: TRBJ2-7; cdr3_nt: TGTGCCAGCAGCGCTACTAGCGGGGGGGCCTACGAGCAGTACTTC; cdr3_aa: CASSATSGGAYEQYF
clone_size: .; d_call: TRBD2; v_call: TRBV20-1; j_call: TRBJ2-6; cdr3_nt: TGCAGTGCTAGTGGACTAGCGGGAGAACTAACTGGGGCCAACGTCCTGACTTTC; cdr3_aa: CSASGLAGELTGANVLTF
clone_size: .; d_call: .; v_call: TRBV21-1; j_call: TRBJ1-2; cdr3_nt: TGTGCCAGCAGCAGCCGGACAGGGGTTTTTTTTCATGGGGTTAACTATGGCTACACCTTC; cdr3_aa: CASSSRTGVFFHGVNYGYTF
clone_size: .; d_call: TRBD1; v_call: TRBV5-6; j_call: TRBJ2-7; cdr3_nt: TGTGCCAGCAGCAGCCCCATCCGGACAGGGATAAACGAGCAGTACTTC; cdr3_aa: CASSSPIRTGINEQYF
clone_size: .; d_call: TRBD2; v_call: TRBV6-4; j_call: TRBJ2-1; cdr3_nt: TGTGCCAGCGTGGTCCGGGAGGGTATAAATGAGCAGTTCTTC; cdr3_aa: CASVVREGINEQFF
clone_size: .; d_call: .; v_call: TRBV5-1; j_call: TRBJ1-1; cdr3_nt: TGCGCCAGCAGCTTTAGGGGGGGCCTGAACACTGAAGCTTTCTTT; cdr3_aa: CASSFRGGLNTEAFF